The T cell receptor (beta chain) described here comes from a study of monozygotic twins with inflammatory bowel disease. Each CDR3 protein gets one entry in TCRdb, which reprocessed the 5' RACE reads and gives no DNA. This table holds more than 300,000 distinct CDR3 sequences. CDR3 length equals 11 residues. Germline CDR1 DFQATT, CDR2 SNEGSKA (reference sequence). General study points: Clonotype overlap with others was lower in IBD patients than in healthy twins, a difference that was greatest with disease activity.

A word on this clonotype: Antigen unknown.

The sequence was collected from a human donor with ulcerative colitis or Crohn's disease, or a healthy co-twin of an affected twin (not recorded which). The sample comprised blood. This rearrangement joins TRBV20-1 to TRBJ2-5; TCRdb's D gene call, TRBD2, goes unchecked for lack of DNA. CDR3 amino acids: CSAEARETQYF.